Shown below are 15 T cell receptor beta chains from a single sample sequenced in a study of blood T cell repertoires in COVID-19. Data came from immunoSEQ multiplex PCR; TCRdb stores just in-frame clones and leaves some out. This sample carries 450,000 to 500,000 clones, approximately 85% of them seen once, and the ten largest clones take approximately 3.2%. The sample consisted of peripheral blood. The receptors come from a human donor in a cohort sampled during active COVID-19.

The chain has TRBV10-3 and TRBJ1-1, with D maybe TRBD1 (5 bases). Germline CDR1 and CDR2: ENHRY and SYGVKD. The CDR3 sequence is 14 residues long. Between the trimmed V and J ends, which lost 2 bases and 4 bases, there was a span of 11 bases. In DNA form, the CDR3 reads TGTGCCATCAGTGAGGTTGGGGGGAGCACTGAAGCTTTCTTT. It yields the protein CAISEVGGSTEAFF.

Concerning this clone itself: The same CDR3 is also encoded by other DNA sequences in this sample. This chain joins TRBV5-6 and TRBJ2-3; 9 bases map to TRBD2. Trimming at V came to 1 base and at J to 0 bases, leaving 0 bases not matched to a gene. Germline loops: CDR1 SGHDT, CDR2 YYEEEE. CDR3 length equals 15 residues. CDR3 protein: CASSLTSGSTDTQYF. In nucleotides, the CDR3 is TGTGCCAGCAGCTTGACTAGCGGGAGCACAGATACGCAGTATTTT.

The chain is built from TRBV3-1 (or the pseudogene TRBV3-2) and TRBJ2-3; 14 nucleotides align to TRBD2. The ends lost 6 bases at V and 6 bases at J; junction bases unmatched: 17. Germline V gene data show CDR1 as LGHDT and CDR2 as YNNKEL (reference sequence). This CDR3 region has 19 residues. As DNA, the CDR3 is TGTGCCAGCAGGTCTAGAATCCCGGGACTAGCGGGAGATTCCGATACGCAGTATTTT. Its translation: CASRSRIPGLAGDSDTQYF.

The chain joins TRBV6-6 to TRBJ1-1; 11 nucleotides line up with TRBD1. Germline-derived CDR1 and CDR2 are MNHNY and SVGAGI (reference sequence). The CDR3 loop spans 16 amino acids. V lost 6 bases, J lost 0 bases, and 6 bases stayed unmatched. The CDR3 protein is CASREGTGGMNTEAFF. The CDR3 DNA reads as TGTGCCAGCAGAGAGGGGACAGGGGGGATGAACACTGAAGCTTTCTTT.

The chain recombines TRBV7-2 with TRBJ1-1; 8 positions match TRBD1. CDR3 size: 14 residues. V was clipped by 4 bases and J by 4 bases; unmatched bases: 5. Germline assignment: CDR1 SGHTA and CDR2 FQGNSA. The CDR3 sequence is CASSSRTGSTEAFF. The CDR3 DNA reads TGTGCCAGCAGCTCACGGACAGGGAGCACTGAAGCTTTCTTT.

This chain connects TRBV29-1 to TRBJ1-1; D possibly corresponds to TRBD1 (5 bases). This CDR3 comprises 13 residues. The V end was cut by 7 bases, the J end by 0 bases, with 12 bases between. Germline V lookup: CDR1 SQVTM, CDR2 ANQGSEA. DNA of the CDR3: TGCAGCGCCCTCGACAGCCTGAACACTGAAGCTTTCTTT. This gives the protein CSALDSLNTEAFF.

This clone came up a few times. The chain has TRBV5-1 and TRBJ2-1; possible D gene TRBD1, 5 bases. The ends were cut back, 1 base at V and 4 bases at J, with 18 bases in the middle. Germline CDR1 is SGHRS and CDR2 is YFSETQ. There are 17 residues in the CDR3. The CDR3: CASSLPPTAAAYNEQFF. DNA of the CDR3: TGCGCCAGCAGCTTGCCCCCGACAGCCGCCGCGTACAATGAGCAGTTCTTC.

This chain links TRBV3-1 (or the pseudogene TRBV3-2) with TRBJ1-1; D is undetermined. Germline values: CDR1 LGHDT, CDR2 YNNKEL (reference sequence). The CDR3 covers 14 residues. V gave up 4 bases and J gave up 4 bases, with 13 bases separating them. The CDR3 sequence: CASSPRDLGTEAFF. The CDR3 DNA follows: TGTGCCAGCAGCCCGAGGGATCTGGGCACTGAAGCTTTCTTT.

The V call is TRBV6-2 or TRBV6-3, the J call TRBJ2-7; 10 positions match TRBD1. With 2 bases clipped from V and 6 bases from J, the junction kept 4 bases outside the gene matches. The germline V gene has CDR1 MNHEY and CDR2 SVGEGT. The CDR3 runs 14 residues. The CDR3 bases are TGTGCCAGCAGTTACCCCCGGGACAGGGGCGAGCAGTACTTC. Its translation is CASSYPRDRGEQYF.

This chain joins TRBV19 and TRBJ1-5, with D tentatively TRBD1 (6 bases). The CDR3 is 15 amino acids. Germline CDR1 and CDR2: LNHDA and SQIVND (reference sequence). The V end lost 0 bases, the J end lost 4 bases, and 10 bases lay between the germline ends. CDR3 amino acids: CASSIDNRENQPQHF. CDR3 in DNA: TGTGCCAGTAGTATAGACAACAGGGAAAATCAGCCCCAGCATTTT. Filled out from reference TRBV19 and TRBJ1-5, the complete variable domain reads DGGITQSPKYLFRKEGQNVTLSCEQNLNHDAMYWYRQDPGQGLRLIYYSQIVNDFQKGDIAEGYSVSREKKESFPLTVTSAQKNPTAFYLCASSIDNRENQPQHFGDGTRLSIL.

The chain carries TRBV10-2 and TRBJ2-5; D possibly corresponds to TRBD2 (5 bases). Per the germline V gene, CDR1 is WSHSY and CDR2 is SAAADI. The CDR3 length is 15 residues. Trimming removed 5 bases from V and 5 bases from J, with 18 bases in between. The DNA of the CDR3 is TGCGCCAGCAGTTCGAACGGGATGATAAGGGAGACCCAGTACTTC. It is translated as CASSSNGMIRETQYF.

The chain employs TRBV6-5 and TRBJ2-3, with TRBD2 identical over 12 bases. The CDR3 totals 16 residues. Germline V gene data show CDR1 as MNHEY and CDR2 as SVGAGI. V shed 3 bases, J shed 3 bases, and the junction held 4 bases outside the gene matches. The CDR3 here is CASSYRTSGTTDTQYF. The CDR3 nucleotides are TGTGCCAGCAGTTATAGGACTAGCGGGACTACAGATACGCAGTATTTT.

This clone was seen a single time. The chain joins TRBV5-4 to TRBJ2-7, with 9 positions matching TRBD2. The CDR3 covers 14 residues. Germline CDR1 reads SGHNT; CDR2 reads YYREEE (reference sequence). V lost 6 bases, J lost 3 bases, and 7 bases stayed unmatched. This chain's CDR3 is CASTPSGTLYEQYF. CDR3 coding DNA: TGTGCCAGCACCCCTAGCGGGACCCTCTACGAGCAGTACTTC.

The gene calls are TRBV5-5 and TRBJ2-3; 14 bases align to TRBD2. Trimming took 4 bases from V and 2 from J; bases not matched to a gene: 12. This CDR3 contains 19 residues. Germline V gene lookup returns CDR1 SGHKS and CDR2 YYEKEE (reference sequence). CDR3 sequence reads: CASSPRLAGGPGFTDTQYF. The CDR3 bases are TGTGCCAGCAGCCCGAGACTAGCGGGAGGGCCGGGGTTCACAGATACGCAGTATTTT.

This rearrangement joins TRBV6-5 to TRBJ2-3; perhaps TRBD2 as D (6 bases). Trimming pared 4 bases from V and 2 bases from J, leaving 16 bases between. From germline, CDR1 is MNHEY and CDR2 SVGAGI. This CDR3 is 16 amino acids long. For the CDR3, the DNA is TGTGCCAGCAGTTTCCTCCGAGGGCGGGACACAGATACGCAGTATTTT. Residues: CASSFLRGRDTDTQYF.